These 25 T cell receptor beta chains came from one sample sequenced in a study of control samples from healthy donors and cancer patients. Sequencing was performed with immunoSEQ multiplex PCR; in TCRdb, only in-frame clones are kept and a portion is missing. In the table there are roughly 130,000 clones, about 94% of which are singletons. Sequenced sample: PBMCs. These receptors came from a man between 60 and 70 years old with colorectal cancer.

This sequence joins TRBV3-1 (or the pseudogene TRBV3-2) and TRBJ1-2; D possibly corresponds to TRBD1 (5 bases). CDR3 length: 14 residues. Germline values: CDR1 LGHDT, CDR2 YNNKEL (reference sequence). Trimming left V 3 bases short and J 4 bases short, with 12 bases between. CDR3 sequence: CASSHGGPSYGYTF. CDR3 bases: TGTGCCAGCAGCCACGGGGGTCCCAGCTATGGCTACACCTTC.

This rearrangement joins TRBV30 to TRBJ2-3; D gene uncertain. Trimming removed 0 bases from V and 0 bases from J, with 7 bases in between. The V gene's germline CDR1 is GTSNPN and CDR2 SVGIG (reference sequence). CDR3 length: 14 residues. CDR3 loop: CAWSVTESTDTQYF. The CDR3 DNA follows: TGTGCCTGGAGTGTAACAGAGAGCACAGATACGCAGTATTTT.

The genes are TRBV7-2 and TRBJ2-2; D is unresolved. Germline V gene sequence: CDR1 SGHTA, CDR2 FQGNSA. V shed 6 bases and J shed 4 bases, with 6 bases lying between them. The CDR3 sequence is 12 residues long. CDR3 sequence reads: CASSFITGELFF. DNA for the CDR3: TGTGCCAGCAGTTTTATCACCGGGGAGCTGTTTTTT.

This clone was recorded once. The genes are TRBV3-1 (or the pseudogene TRBV3-2) and TRBJ2-5; a possible D gene is TRBD2 (6 bases). V was cut by 4 bases and J by 3 bases, with 12 bases left in between. CDR1 and CDR2 from the germline V gene are LGHDT and YNNKEL (reference sequence). The CDR3 covers 14 residues. CDR3 DNA sequence: TGTGCCAGCAGCCTCGGGACTCCTGAAGAGACCCAGTACTTC. Translated, it gives CASSLGTPEETQYF.

The rearrangement joins TRBV9 to TRBJ1-2; a possible D gene is TRBD1 (6 bases). V lost 3 bases and J lost 2, with 20 bases in between. The CDR3 is 17 amino acids. Germline lookup yields CDR1 SGDLS and CDR2 YYNGEE. DNA for the CDR3: TGTGCCAGCAGCGGGCCCCTTAGGGGCAGGGGAAACTATGGCTACACCTTC. Translated, it gives CASSGPLRGRGNYGYTF.

This sequence joins TRBV15 and TRBJ1-1; D is uncertain. There are 18 residues in the CDR3. Trimming pared 0 bases from V and 3 bases from J, leaving 20 bases between. Per germline, CDR1 LNHNV and CDR2 YYDKDF (reference sequence). In DNA form, the CDR3 reads TGTGCCACCAGCAGAGAAGGGCGGGCCTATTCTGGGTACACTGAAGCTTTCTTT. The encoded protein is CATSREGRAYSGYTEAFF.

The chain links TRBV9 to TRBJ2-7, with D possibly TRBD2 on 7 matching bases. Germline CDR1 and CDR2: SGDLS and YYNGEE. The CDR3 has 14 amino acids. V was shortened by 3 bases and J by 6 bases, with 16 bases between the two germline ends. CDR3 sequence reads: CASSEDLRGREQYF. The CDR3 coding sequence is TGTGCCAGCAGCGAGGACTTGCGGGGGCGCGAGCAGTACTTC.

V and J are TRBV6-5 and TRBJ2-7; 12 nucleotides match TRBD1. This CDR3 spans 16 amino acids. Trimming removed 3 bases from V and 4 bases from J; junction bases left unmatched: 7. Germline CDR1 and CDR2: MNHEY and SVGAGI. CDR3 bases: TGTGCCAGCAGTTATTCCGGGACAGGGGGCGGATACGAGCAGTACTTC. It encodes CASSYSGTGGGYEQYF.

This clone occurred a few times. The chain joins TRBV10-1 to TRBJ2-3; possibly TRBD1 or TRBD2 for D (5 bases each). Trimming took off 3 bases at V and 4 bases at J, with 20 bases between the two ends. Germline V gives CDR1 WNHNN, CDR2 SYGVQD (reference sequence). The CDR3 extends over 17 amino acids. CDR3 region: CASSDPPLGARADTQYF. The CDR3, as DNA: TGCGCCAGCAGTGACCCCCCCCTCGGGGCTCGGGCAGATACGCAGTATTTT.

The DNA of the CDR3 is TGTGCCAGCATCGACGGCTCCTACGAGCAGTACTTC. As protein: CASIDGSYEQYF. V and J are TRBV12-3 or TRBV12-4 and TRBJ2-7; D remains ambiguous. The ends were cut back, 7 bases at V and 0 bases at J, with 7 bases in the middle. CDR3 length: 12 amino acids.

The chain combines TRBV14 with TRBJ1-2; no clear D gene. Germline lookup yields CDR1 SGHDN and CDR2 FVKESK. Trimming took off 3 bases at V and 1 base at J, with 12 bases between the two ends. This CDR3 comprises 15 residues. The CDR3 nucleotides read TGTGCCAGCAGCCAGGGATTTACCCTTAACTATGGCTACACCTTC. Translating it yields CASSQGFTLNYGYTF. Together with reference TRBV14 and TRBJ1-2, the CDR3 gives the full variable domain: EAGVTQFPSHSVIEKGQTVTLRCDPISGHDNLYWYRRVMGKEIKFLLHFVKESKQDESGMPNNRFLAERTGGTYSTLKVQPAELEDSGVYFCASSQGFTLNYGYTFGSGTRLTVV.

The V and J genes are TRBV27 and TRBJ2-2; 7 bases agree with TRBD2. Trimming cost V 11 bases and J 3 bases; bases outside gene matches: 15. The CDR3 length is 16 residues. In germline, CDR1 is MNHEY, CDR2 SMNVEV (reference sequence). The CDR3 sequence is CARRPWGGVDTGELFF. The CDR3 DNA reads as TGTGCCCGCCGTCCGTGGGGGGGGGTTGACACCGGGGAGCTGTTTTTT.

The rearrangement uses TRBV5-1 and TRBJ2-2, with unresolved D. CDR3 length: 15 amino acids. Germline V gives CDR1 SGHRS, CDR2 YFSETQ. Trimming shortened V by 0 bases and J by 6 bases, and 12 bases separated the two germline ends. The CDR3 nucleotides read TGCGCCAGCAGCTTGGTACCCGATAGGGCCGGGGAGCTGTTTTTT. The encoded protein is CASSLVPDRAGELFF. The whole variable domain, remainder taken from reference TRBV5-1 and TRBJ2-2, is KAGVTQTPRYLIKTRGQQVTLSCSPISGHRSVSWYQQTPGQGLQFLFEYFSETQRNKGNFPGRFSGRQFSNSRSEMNVSTLELGDSALYLCASSLVPDRAGELFFGEGSRLTVL.

The V gene is TRBV4-1, the J gene TRBJ2-7, with D possibly being TRBD1 (5 bases). Germline V gene lookup returns CDR1 MGHRA and CDR2 YSYEKL. V was pared by 3 bases and J by 2 bases, with 14 bases between. This CDR3 is built from 15 residues. The CDR3 region has the DNA TGCGCCAGCAGCCAGTGGACACAAGGCCCCTACGAGCAGTACTTC. It is translated as CASSQWTQGPYEQYF.

This clone was seen a handful of times. The J gene is TRBJ1-6, the V gene TRBV14, with no clear D. The V end was cut by 1 base, the J end by 10 bases, with 8 bases between. Germline assignment: CDR1 SGHDN and CDR2 FVKESK. The CDR3 loop spans 13 amino acids. The CDR3 nucleotides are TGTGCCAGCAGCCAAGGGGCGCGCTCACCCCTCCACTTT. It encodes CASSQGARSPLHF.

The rearrangement links TRBV19 to TRBJ1-2; unclear D gene. Trimming shortened V by 4 bases and J by 6 bases, and 12 bases separated the two germline ends. CDR1 and CDR2 (germline): LNHDA, SQIVND (reference sequence). This CDR3 region has 13 residues. This CDR3 is CASSTPGGNGYTF. CDR3 nucleotides: TGTGCCAGTAGTACCCCGGGAGGGAATGGCTACACCTTC.

This sequence joins TRBV12-2 and TRBJ1-1; the D call in the table, TRBD1, was not verified against the DNA. TRBV12-2 is classified as a pseudogene. The CDR3 sequence is 17 residues long. The CDR3 loop reads CASRLALGQGAKAEAFF. CDR3 DNA: TGTGCAAGTCGCTTAGCCCTAGGACAGGGGGCAAAAGCTGAAGCTTTCTTT.

V gene TRBV9 combines with J gene TRBJ1-5, with 7 bases fitting TRBD1. J gave up 4 bases and V 1 base, and 8 bases lay outside the gene matches. The CDR3 consists of 16 residues. Per germline, CDR1 SGDLS and CDR2 YYNGEE. For the CDR3, the DNA is TGTGCCAGCAGCGTATCCGGGACAGATGGTAATCAGCCCCAGCATTTT. This codes for CASSVSGTDGNQPQHF. Based on the CDR3 plus reference TRBV9 and TRBJ1-5, the full variable domain is DSGVTQTPKHLITATGQRVTLRCSPRSGDLSVYWYQQSLDQGLQFLIQYYNGEERAKGNILERFSAQQFPDLHSELNLSSLELGDSALYFCASSVSGTDGNQPQHFGDGTRLSIL.

The V gene is TRBV6-2 or TRBV6-3, the J gene TRBJ1-1, with D maybe TRBD1 (6 bases). The V and J ends lost 5 bases and 7 bases respectively, with 11 bases between them. Per the germline V gene, CDR1 is MNHEY and CDR2 is SVGEGT. The CDR3 sequence is 12 residues long. CDR3 sequence (DNA): TGTGCCAGCAGTCGCAGGGGCAGTGAAGCTTTCTTT. Amino acids: CASSRRGSEAFF.

This CDR3 reads CASSFGLEGEAFF. The CDR3 coding sequence is TGTGCCAGCAGCTTTGGTCTCGAGGGTGAAGCTTTCTTT. The chain couples TRBV5-4 to TRBJ1-1; D call uncertain. With 2 bases removed from V and 7 bases from J, the gap between germline ends came to 12 bases. This CDR3 comprises 13 residues. Germline V gene sequence: CDR1 SGHNT, CDR2 YYREEE (reference sequence). Based on the CDR3 plus reference TRBV5-4 and TRBJ1-1, the full variable domain is ETGVTQSPTHLIKTRGQQVTLRCSSQSGHNTVSWYQQALGQGPQFIFQYYREEENGRGNFPPRFSGLQFPNYSSELNVNALELDDSALYLCASSFGLEGEAFFGQGTRLTVV.

The chain recombines TRBV7-9 with TRBJ2-6; no clear D gene. V lost 4 bases and J 0 bases, leaving 10 bases between the germline ends. This CDR3 is built from 16 residues. CDR1 SEHNR and CDR2 FQNEAQ come from the germline V gene (reference sequence). The CDR3 DNA follows: TGTGCCAGCAGCTCCCCTGACTTCTCTGGGGCCAACGTCCTGACTTTC. Amino acids: CASSSPDFSGANVLTF.

The V call is TRBV6-2 or TRBV6-3, the J call TRBJ2-7, with D uncertain. This CDR3 spans 14 amino acids. V shed 0 bases and J shed 3 bases, with 9 bases lying between them. The germline V gene has CDR1 MNHEY and CDR2 SVGEGT. CDR3 region: CASSYSVLSYEQYF. Here the CDR3 DNA reads TGTGCCAGCAGTTACTCTGTACTGAGCTACGAGCAGTACTTC.

The chain couples TRBV6-2 or TRBV6-3 to TRBJ1-5; D ambiguous. CDR3 size: 16 residues. Trimming removed 2 bases at V and 2 bases at J, with 13 bases between. Germline V gene lookup returns CDR1 MNHEY and CDR2 SVGEGT. The CDR3 reads CASSYAPGSGNQPQHF. For the CDR3, the DNA is TGTGCCAGCAGTTACGCCCCCGGGTCGGGCAATCAGCCCCAGCATTTT.

This clone was observed a single time. The chain uses TRBV10-1 and TRBJ2-5; no clear D. Germline V gene lookup returns CDR1 WNHNN and CDR2 SYGVQD (reference sequence). The CDR3 is 12 amino acids. The V gene lost 3 bases and the J gene lost 7 bases, with 9 bases spanning the gap. The CDR3 region is CASSDAPGTQYF. CDR3 in DNA: TGCGCCAGCAGTGATGCTCCGGGGACCCAGTACTTC.

V usage is TRBV9 and J usage is TRBJ2-3; 8 bases line up with TRBD2. V gave up 0 bases and J gave up 2 bases; unmatched junction bases: 11. Germline V gives CDR1 SGDLS, CDR2 YYNGEE. This CDR3 region has 18 residues. The CDR3 is CASSVDSGGSGATDTQYF. CDR3 nucleotide sequence: TGTGCCAGCAGCGTAGATTCCGGGGGTAGCGGGGCCACAGATACGCAGTATTTT.